This TCR beta chain was identified in a study of response to subunit inactivated influenza vaccine. Germline V CDR1 and CDR2: DFQATT, SNEGSKA (reference sequence). V dropped 3 bases and J dropped 3; count of bases not matched to a gene: 2. The CDR3 is 12 amino acids. TCRdb passed the RT-PCR reads through MiXCR, listing each CDR3 protein once. The table shows approximately 290,000 distinct CDR3 sequences, with around 22% occurring only once. Only a few counts were recorded for this clonotype. The sequencing used PBMCs from blood, collected less than 22 months after vaccination. V usage is TRBV20-1 and J usage is TRBJ2-7; 7 nucleotides align to TRBD1. The origin of this receptor is a man aged 50 to 69 who received an inactivated influenza vaccine. CDR3 region: CSASTGDYEQYF. CDR3 coding DNA: TGCAGTGCTAGTACAGGGGACTACGAGCAGTACTTC.